The source of this T cell receptor (beta chain) is a study of identical twins (dated by TCRdb to 2016 to 2017). For the study in its entirety: To test whether fetal clonotypes persist, the study used deep sequencing on TCR alpha and beta repertoires from monozygotic twins, unrelated adults of various ages, and cord blood. To rule out contamination, the twin experiments were replicated at different times with different library preparation protocols.

Every donor in the study was a healthy Caucasian. The library was generated by 5' RACE. Data came from an Illumina HiSeq 2000. Template switching introduced a universal primer binding site; the final cDNA contained a unique molecular identifier, enabling accurate counting of TCR cDNA molecules. First-strand cDNA for TCR alpha and beta chains was synthesized from specific primers in the conserved constant-segment region. To control for contamination, every cDNA library carried two barcodes: a SMART-Mk sample barcode plus Illumina barcodes. TruSeq adapter sequences along with Illumina sample barcodes were introduced in two successive PCR steps. The TCR alpha and beta cDNA libraries were sequenced on the Illumina HiSeq platform using custom primers. The authors' analysis ran thus. MiGEC processed the raw reads to extract unique molecular identifiers, while MiXCR was used to determine the CDR3 positions. Recombination models were inferred per individual with the repgenHMM and IGoR tools using an EM algorithm. Shared clonotype analysis was performed with the tcR package in R, normalizing sharing by the product of cloneset sizes. To study raw recombination without the effects of thymic and clonal selection, out-of-frame nonproductive sequences were analyzed. The public reads were quality trimmed at Q25 with fastp and then assembled into clones with MiXCR by TCRdb, keeping productive beta chains. Rows are combined by CDR3 protein, so each entry shows the most common genes and DNA. None of the V and J calls come from the authors' own analysis; TCRdb made them. The sample profile shows 1.5 million to 2 million distinct CDR3 sequences; about 31% of them were found once. The ten largest make up over 0.25% of the sample.

Overall results and qualifications from the work: Compared with coincidental sharing between unrelated individuals, out-of-frame TCR alpha sequences shared between twins showed an excess of sequences with low generation probability. In beta out-of-frame sequences, excess twin sharing was weaker, because having fewer shared sequences lowered the signal-to-noise ratio. Invariant T cells such as MAIT and iNKT could partly confound zero-insertion analyses, though diverse VJ usage argued against this for most clonotypes. Abundant cord blood beta clonotypes had fewer insertions, young adult naive repertoires showed a similar but weaker trend, and memory repertoires showed no such trend. Conclusions relied on cross-sectional statistical analysis, since the same donors could not be followed over many years. Out-of-frame TCR alpha sharing in monozygotic twins was systematically underestimated by recombination models, whereas sharing between unrelated individuals was in agreement with the recombination models.

In its sample, this clonotype was seen a few times. Its recognized antigen is unknown. Within one base of it there is no much larger clone, and no base qualities were kept. The specimen was cord blood. The receptor was derived from a newborn girl in good health.

The CDR3 protein: CASSESGTGGTGELFF. In nucleotide form, the sequence is TGTGCCAGCAGTGAATCCGGGACAGGGGGAACCGGGGAGCTGTTTTTT. In this chain, TRBV2 is recombined with TRBJ2-2, and 11 bases in between align with TRBD1. The germline V gene encodes CDR1 SNHLY and CDR2 FYNNEI. The CDR3 numbers 16 residues from cysteine through phenylalanine. The kept DNA is CDR3 alone, 48 bases in frame from the first base. V has 2 bases trimmed and J has 5 bases trimmed; junction bases matching no gene number 4.